This TCR beta chain was retrieved from a study of blood T cells in healthy people across ages. Together with a sample-barcoded 5' primer, a J-beta primer mix was included in a second PCR lasting about 6 to 11 cycles. One entry per CDR3 protein, called by TCRdb with MiXCR from the 5' RACE reads. The data hold fewer than 2,000,000 distinct CDR3 sequences, with approximately 40% observed a single time. The sample consisted of blood. This sequence was found in a human donor in good health.

The CDR3 nucleotides read TGTGCCACTAGGGCAGCAAGCTCCTACGAGCAGTACTTC. The encoded protein is CATRAASSYEQYF. This chain connects TRBV7-2 to TRBJ2-7; no definite D call. CDR1 is SGHTA, CDR2 FQGNSA, per germline. The CDR3 runs 13 residues. Trimming cost V 10 bases and J 0 bases, with 13 bases left between them.